Listed here is a single T cell receptor (beta chain). This CDR3 is 16 amino acids long. V shed 0 bases, J shed 3 bases, and the junction held 2 bases outside the gene matches. The germline CDR1 and CDR2 sequences are MNHEY and SVGAGI. Repertoires were generated with immunoSEQ multiplex PCR, while TCRdb's copy carries only in-frame clones and drops some. Altogether under 1,100,000 clones are present, 65% to 75% being singletons, with the ten largest covering over 1.3%. The data belong to a study of shared clonotypes between healthy human individuals. The sequenced sample consisted of memory CD4+ T cells sorted from blood. Subset here: CD45RA-negative fraction. The V gene is TRBV6-5, the J gene TRBJ2-3, with 11 bases lining up with TRBD2. The origin of this receptor is a man aged 18 to 29 in good health. CDR3 residues: CASSYSTSGKTDTQYF. The CDR3, as DNA: TGTGCCAGCAGTTACTCGACTAGCGGGAAAACAGATACGCAGTATTTT.